This T cell receptor (beta chain) comes out of a study of cytomegalovirus exposure and HLA in healthy donors. With V trimmed by 0 bases and J by 4 bases, 7 bases remained unmatched. The CDR3 spans 15 residues. Per the germline V gene, CDR1 is GTSNPN and CDR2 is SVGIG (reference sequence). In regard to this clone: Antigen: not known.

PCR employed 60 Vbeta and 13 Jbeta primers. Sequencing used immunoSEQ multiplex PCR; TCRdb keeps in-frame clones, though not all of them. The sample gives over 150,000 clones, about 80% of which show up once; roughly 4.7% is in the top ten. Study observations and caveats: It was in a later analysis that TCR association rates were seen to vary by HLA locus, highest for DRB1 and lowest for HLA-C. A later analysis linked a missense DCLRE1C variant to TCR beta V- and J-gene trimming.

This TCR derives from a man aged 25 to 40 in good health and CMV-seronegative. The V call is TRBV30, the J call TRBJ1-2, with 8 positions matching TRBD1. Sequenced sample: PBMCs. CDR3 amino acids: CAWSVQGTGVYGYTF. DNA for the CDR3: TGTGCCTGGAGTGTACAAGGGACAGGAGTCTATGGCTACACCTTC.